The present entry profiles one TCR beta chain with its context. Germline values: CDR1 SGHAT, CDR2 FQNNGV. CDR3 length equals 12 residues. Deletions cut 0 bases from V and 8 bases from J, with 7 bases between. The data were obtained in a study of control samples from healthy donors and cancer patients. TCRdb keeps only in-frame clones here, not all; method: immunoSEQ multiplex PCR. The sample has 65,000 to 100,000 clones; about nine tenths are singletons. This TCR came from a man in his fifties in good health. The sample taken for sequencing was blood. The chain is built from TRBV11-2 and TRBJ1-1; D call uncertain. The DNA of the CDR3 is TGTGCCAGCAGCTTAGAGTTAGGAGAAGCTTTCTTT. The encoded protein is CASSLELGEAFF.